The 5 T cell receptor beta chains below all came from one sample that was sequenced in a study of T cells expressing NK-cell markers. From the 5' RACE reads, TCRdb lists one entry per CDR3 protein and no DNA. This table lists about 160,000 distinct CDR3 sequences. Material for sequencing was blood T cells: a sorted CD56 or NKG2C T cell subset, CD4+ or CD8+ T cells, or bulk PBMC T cells (not recorded which). Every receptor here comes from a woman aged 18-69 years in good health.

This CDR3 is CASSFERQAYGYTF. The chain employs TRBV12-3 or TRBV12-4 and TRBJ1-2; TCRdb reports TRBD1, a call that lacks DNA to check it against. The CDR3 is made up of 14 amino acids.

V is TRBV6-1 and J is TRBJ2-7. This CDR3 has 14 residues. In germline, CDR1 is MNHNS, CDR2 SASEGT. The CDR3 reads CATFEHQSAYEQYF.

The chain links TRBV20-1 to TRBJ2-7; TCRdb reports TRBD1, a call that lacks DNA to check it against. In germline, CDR1 is DFQATT, CDR2 SNEGSKA (reference sequence). The CDR3 has 12 residues. The CDR3: CSAGPRGAEQYF.

The chain's CDR3 is CASSGGMASPLHF. The chain employs TRBV14 and TRBJ1-6. The length of the CDR3 is 13 residues. The germline V gene has CDR1 SGHDN and CDR2 FVKESK.

V and J are TRBV4-1 and TRBJ1-6; the TCRdb call, TRBD1, lacks DNA for checking. Germline V lookup: CDR1 MGHRA, CDR2 YSYEKL. The CDR3 is 15 residues long. The CDR3 loop is CASSRGQGINSPLHF.